Listed below are T cell receptor beta chains from one sample, sequenced in a study of T cell responses to AZD1222 COVID-19 vaccine. Produced via immunoSEQ multiplex PCR; TCRdb's table is partial and in-frame only. The sample lists about 150,000 clones; about nine tenths were seen once. Sequencing used peripheral blood, obtained on day 0 of AZD1222 vaccination. The receptor set was obtained from an adult in good health. Each CDR3 is given with its conserved first and last residue. D genes are given only for firm matches. Some rows mark clone size as missing; the rest say once, few, many or name a class of expanded clone.

TRBD2	TRBV2	.	TRBJ2-3	TGTGCCAGAGGTGTACTAGCGTCAGATACGCAGTATTTT	CARGVLASDTQYF
.	TRBV20-1	.	TRBJ1-5	TGCAGTGCTAGTTTTAGGGGTCAGCCCCAGCATTTT	CSASFRGQPQHF
.	TRBV2	.	TRBJ2-7	TGTGCCAGCAGTGAATTGGGCGTCGAGCAGTACTTC	CASSELGVEQYF
.	TRBV6-5	.	TRBJ2-3	TGTGCCAGCAGTTACCCTGTACGGGATACGCAGTATTTT	CASSYPVRDTQYF
.	TRBV14	.	TRBJ2-7	TGTGCCAGCGCGGGAATTTCCTACGAGCAGTACTTC	CASAGISYEQYF
.	TRBV5-1	.	TRBJ2-1	TGCGCCAGCAGCTCGACTTCTTATGAGCAGTTCTTC	CASSSTSYEQFF
TRBD2	TRBV5-6	.	TRBJ2-2	TGTGCCAGCAGCTGGACTAGCGGGGCCCGCACCGGGGAGCTGTTTTTT	CASSWTSGARTGELFF
.	TRBV19	.	TRBJ1-5	TGTGCCAGTAGTATATCAGGGCTGAATAATCAGCCCCAGCATTTT	CASSISGLNNQPQHF
.	TRBV5-1	.	TRBJ1-1	TGCGCCAGCAGCTTGGGCAGGGTAAACACTGAAGCTTTCTTT	CASSLGRVNTEAFF
.	TRBV10-3	.	TRBJ1-2	TGTGCCATCAGTGGGGACTCAAACGGCTACACCTTC	CAISGDSNGYTF
.	TRBV7-3	.	TRBJ2-5	TGTGCCAGCAGCTTAGGCCCCGGGACCGCGTACCAAGAGACCCAGTACTTC	CASSLGPGTAYQETQYF
.	TRBV20-1	once	TRBJ2-7	TGCAGTGCTAGTGTCCAACAGCCACCCTACGAGCAGTACTTC	CSASVQQPPYEQYF
TRBD1	TRBV4-3	.	TRBJ2-1	TGCGCCAGCAGCCGCGAGGGGGCGGGCTACAATGAGCAGTTCTTC	CASSREGAGYNEQFF
.	TRBV28	.	TRBJ2-1	TGTGCCAGCAGTTTATTAATTTCGGGTTACGCGCAGTTCTTC	CASSLLISGYAQFF
TRBD1	TRBV19	.	TRBJ1-1	TGTGCCAGTAGTACGGTACAGGGGGAGGGAACTGAAGCTTTCTTT	CASSTVQGEGTEAFF
.	TRBV13	.	TRBJ2-7	TGTGCCAGCAGCTTAGGGGCAGGAGTTTTCTCGGAGCAGTACTTC	CASSLGAGVFSEQYF
.	TRBV5-8	.	TRBJ1-5	TGTGCCAGCAGCTTGGGGTTTGGACCCAATCAGCCCCAGCATTTT	CASSLGFGPNQPQHF
.	TRBV7-9	.	TRBJ1-3	TGTGCCAGCAGCTTAGAACTGGGATTTGGAAACACCATATATTTT	CASSLELGFGNTIYF
.	TRBV30	.	TRBJ1-1	TGTGCCTGGAGTGGCCAACAGACTTACACTGAAGCTTTCTTT	CAWSGQQTYTEAFF
.	TRBV7-2	.	TRBJ1-1	TGTGCCAGCAGCTTAGAGGAGGTCACTGAAGCTTTCTTT	CASSLEEVTEAFF
.	TRBV19	once	TRBJ1-2	TGTGCCAGTAGCCCAGACAGAGTTGCTGGCTACACCTTC	CASSPDRVAGYTF
TRBD1	TRBV6-5	.	TRBJ2-7	TGTGCCAGCAGAGGGACAGGGAGCTACGAGCAGTACTTC	CASRGTGSYEQYF
.	TRBV7-3	.	TRBJ1-1	TGTGCCAGCAGCTTAGGCCCGCGGGGTTCCACTGAAGCTTTCTTT	CASSLGPRGSTEAFF
TRBD2	TRBV5-1	.	TRBJ2-5	TGCGCCAGCAGCCCGTCAGCGGGAGGGCCCGGGGAGACCCAGTACTTC	CASSPSAGGPGETQYF
.	TRBV19	.	TRBJ2-1	TGTGCCAGTAGTATTGGCGGGATTCGGTCCTACAATGAGCAGTTCTTC	CASSIGGIRSYNEQFF
TRBD1	TRBV28	.	TRBJ2-3	TGTGCCAGCCCACCCACGGACAGGGGTCCAGATACGCAGTATTTT	CASPPTDRGPDTQYF
TRBD2	TRBV25-1	.	TRBJ2-3	TGTGCCAGCAGTCCGGGACTAGCGGGAACAGATACGCAGTATTTT	CASSPGLAGTDTQYF
TRBD2	TRBV5-1	.	TRBJ2-7	TGCGCCAGCAGCTTAGCGGGAGACGACGAGCAGTACTTC	CASSLAGDDEQYF
.	TRBV19	once	TRBJ1-2	TGTGCCAGTAGTATCCAAAGACAGGCCCACGGGGGCTACACCTTC	CASSIQRQAHGGYTF
.	TRBV27	.	TRBJ2-7	TGTGCCAGCAGTTTCGGTTTGTTCTACGAGCAGTACTTC	CASSFGLFYEQYF
TRBD1	TRBV7-2	few	TRBJ2-7	TGTGCCAGCAGTTTGGGACAGGGGTTGGCGGATAGCTCCTACGAGCAGTACTTC	CASSLGQGLADSSYEQYF
.	TRBV28	.	TRBJ1-4	TGTGCCAGCAGTTTGTCGACAGGTCTTCATGAAAAACTGTTTTTT	CASSLSTGLHEKLFF
.	TRBV6-5	.	TRBJ2-5	TGTGCCAGCAGTTCAGGGGTCCAAGAGACCCAGTACTTC	CASSSGVQETQYF
TRBD2	TRBV6-5	.	TRBJ2-5	TGTGCCAGCAGGGTGGTAGCGGGAGCCAAGACCCAGTACTTC	CASRVVAGAKTQYF
TRBD1	TRBV25-1	.	TRBJ1-2	TGTGCCAGCAGTCCTCAAGGGACAGGGAGCGGCTACACCTTC	CASSPQGTGSGYTF
.	TRBV10-3	.	TRBJ1-4	TGTGCCATCTCGGGGGCTTCTAATGAAAAACTGTTTTTT	CAISGASNEKLFF
.	TRBV4-3	.	TRBJ1-3	TGCGCCAGCAGCCAAGTACCAGCCTCTGGAAACACCATATATTTT	CASSQVPASGNTIYF
.	TRBV19	.	TRBJ1-5	TGTGCCAGTACCCGGAGAAGGAGCAATCAGCCCCAGCATTTT	CASTRRRSNQPQHF
TRBD2	TRBV24-1	.	TRBJ2-2	TGTGCCACCAGTGTTGGACTAGCGGGAGTTCCGGACACCGGGGAGCTGTTTTTT	CATSVGLAGVPDTGELFF
.	TRBV10-3	.	TRBJ1-6	TGTGCCATCAGTGAGGCCGACAGCTCCTATAATTCACCCCTCCACTTT	CAISEADSSYNSPLHF
TRBD1	TRBV7-9	.	TRBJ1-2	TGTGCCAGCAGCTTCAGGGGGATTGGCTACACCTTC	CASSFRGIGYTF
.	TRBV5-1	.	TRBJ1-1	TGCGCCAGCAGCTTGCAGCACACTCAGGGAACTGAAGCTTTCTTT	CASSLQHTQGTEAFF
.	TRBV6-5	once	TRBJ2-5	TGTGCCAGCAGAAACACAAACCAAGAGACCCAGTACTTC	CASRNTNQETQYF
TRBD2	TRBV28	.	TRBJ2-3	TGTGCCAGCAGCCCGGGACTAGCGGGGTGGGCACAAGATACGCAGTATTTT	CASSPGLAGWAQDTQYF
.	TRBV19	few	TRBJ1-1	TGTGCCAGTAGTGGACTTAAGGGGAGAGGGACCACTGAAGCTTTCTTT	CASSGLKGRGTTEAFF
.	TRBV25-1	.	TRBJ2-5	TGTGCCAGCAATTTCCGATCGGGCCAAGAGACCCAGTACTTC	CASNFRSGQETQYF
.	TRBV18	once	TRBJ2-7	TGTGCCAGCTCACCAGGATTTGGTGGTTACTACGAGCAGTACTTC	CASSPGFGGYYEQYF
TRBD1	TRBV10-2	.	TRBJ1-3	TGCGCCAGCATTAAGGGGGCAGGGAGAAACACCATATATTTT	CASIKGAGRNTIYF
.	TRBV24-1	.	TRBJ2-1	TGTGCCACCAGTGAAGCGACAGGACGGAGTGGGGCGTTCTTC	CATSEATGRSGAFF
.	TRBV7-9	few	TRBJ2-7	TGTGCCAGCAGCTCGGGACTGGGCGAGCAGTACTTC	CASSSGLGEQYF
.	TRBV5-4	once	TRBJ1-1	TGTGCCAGCAGCTTGGACCGTTACACTGAAGCTTTCTTT	CASSLDRYTEAFF
TRBD1	TRBV13	.	TRBJ2-7	TGTGCCAGCAGCCTCAGGGGGCGCGGGTCAGCGTTCCAGTACTTC	CASSLRGRGSAFQYF
.	TRBV21-1	.	TRBJ2-3	TGTGCCAGCAGCAAAGCACTAGGCGGGTTAACAGATACGCAGTATTTT	CASSKALGGLTDTQYF
TRBD2	TRBV5-1	.	TRBJ2-1	TGCGCCAGCAGCTCGCCCAAGAGGGGACTAGGAGGGGGGAATGAGCAGTTCTTC	CASSSPKRGLGGGNEQFF
.	TRBV6-5	few	TRBJ2-1	TGTGCCAGCAGTTACTTGGCGGGATCAAAGTACAATGAGCAGTTCTTC	CASSYLAGSKYNEQFF
TRBD1	TRBV7-2	.	TRBJ1-3	TGTGCCAGCAGCTTAGGGCTGGACAGGGGTCCTGGAAACACCATATATTTT	CASSLGLDRGPGNTIYF
.	TRBV6-5	.	TRBJ2-5	TGTGCCAGCAGTTACGGAGAGCAAGAGACCCAGTACTTC	CASSYGEQETQYF
TRBD1	TRBV6-5	.	TRBJ1-1	TGTGCCAGCAGTCTCCTCCCCCAGGGGGGCGTAGCTTTCTTT	CASSLLPQGGVAFF
TRBD1	TRBV28	.	TRBJ1-4	TGTGCCAGCAGTTATGGGGGGACAGGGAAAGAAAAACTGTTTTTT	CASSYGGTGKEKLFF